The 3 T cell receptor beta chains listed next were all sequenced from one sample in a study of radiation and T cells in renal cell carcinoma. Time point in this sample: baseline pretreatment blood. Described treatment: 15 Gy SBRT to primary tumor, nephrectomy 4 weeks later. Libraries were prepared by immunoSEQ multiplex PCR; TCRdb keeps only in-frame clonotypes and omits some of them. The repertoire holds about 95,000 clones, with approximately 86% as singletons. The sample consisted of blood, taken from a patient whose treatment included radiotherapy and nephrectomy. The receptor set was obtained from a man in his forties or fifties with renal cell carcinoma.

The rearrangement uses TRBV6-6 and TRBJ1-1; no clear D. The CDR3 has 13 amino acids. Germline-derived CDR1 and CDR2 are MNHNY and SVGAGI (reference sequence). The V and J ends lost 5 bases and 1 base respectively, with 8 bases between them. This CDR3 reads CASSQDGNTEAFF. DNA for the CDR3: TGTGCCAGCAGTCAGGACGGGAACACTGAAGCTTTCTTT.

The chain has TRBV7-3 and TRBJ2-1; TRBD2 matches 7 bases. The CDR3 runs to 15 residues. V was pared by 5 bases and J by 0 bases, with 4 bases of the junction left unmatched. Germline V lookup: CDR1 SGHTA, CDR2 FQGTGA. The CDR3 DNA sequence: TGTGCCAGCAGCCAGGTAGCGGGCTCCTACAATGAGCAGTTCTTC. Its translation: CASSQVAGSYNEQFF.

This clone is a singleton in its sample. The CDR3 nucleotides read TGTGCCAGCAGCAAAAGGGGACAGGGGGACAATGAGCAGTTCTTC. It specifies CASSKRGQGDNEQFF. The chain has TRBV7-3 and TRBJ2-1; 11 positions match TRBD1. This CDR3 has 15 residues. Germline CDR1 is SGHTA and CDR2 is FQGTGA. The trim removed 5 bases at V and 5 bases at J, leaving 5 bases unmatched.